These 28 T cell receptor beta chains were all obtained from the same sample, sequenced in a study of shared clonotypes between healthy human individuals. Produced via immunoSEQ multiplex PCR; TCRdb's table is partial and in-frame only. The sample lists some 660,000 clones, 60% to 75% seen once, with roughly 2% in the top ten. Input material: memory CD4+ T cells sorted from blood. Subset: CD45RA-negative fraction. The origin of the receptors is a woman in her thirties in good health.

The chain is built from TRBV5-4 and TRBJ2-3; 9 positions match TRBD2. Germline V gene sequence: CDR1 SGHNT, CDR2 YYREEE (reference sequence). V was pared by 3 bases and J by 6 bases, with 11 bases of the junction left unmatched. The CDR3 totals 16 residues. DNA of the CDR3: TGTGCCAGCAGCTGGGGAGCGGGAGGATTCTCCGATACGCAGTATTTT. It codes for CASSWGAGGFSDTQYF.

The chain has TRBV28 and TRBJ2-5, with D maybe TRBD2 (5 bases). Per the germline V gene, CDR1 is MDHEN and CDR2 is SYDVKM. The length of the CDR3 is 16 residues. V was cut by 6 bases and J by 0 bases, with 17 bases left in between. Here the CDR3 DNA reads TGTGCCAGCAGACCTAATTCCGGGAAAAACCAAGAGACCCAGTACTTC. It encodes CASRPNSGKNQETQYF.

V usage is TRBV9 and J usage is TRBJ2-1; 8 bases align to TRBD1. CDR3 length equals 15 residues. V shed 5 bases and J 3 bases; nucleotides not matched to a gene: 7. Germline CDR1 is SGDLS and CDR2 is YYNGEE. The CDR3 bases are TGTGCCAGCAGTCGGACAGGGAATAACTACAATGAGCAGTTCTTC. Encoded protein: CASSRTGNNYNEQFF.

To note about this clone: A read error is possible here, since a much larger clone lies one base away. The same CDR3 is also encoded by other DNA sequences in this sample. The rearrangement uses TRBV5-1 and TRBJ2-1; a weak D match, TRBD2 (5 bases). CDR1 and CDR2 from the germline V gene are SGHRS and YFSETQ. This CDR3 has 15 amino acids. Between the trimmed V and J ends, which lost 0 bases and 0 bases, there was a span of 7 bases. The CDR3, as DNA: TGCGCCAGCAGCTTGGACACTAGCTCCTACAATGAGCAGTTCTTC. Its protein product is CASSLDTSSYNEQFF.

The CDR3 DNA sequence: TGCGCCAGCAGTGGAGGCTATTACCTTTCCACAGATACGCAGTATTTT. Protein sequence: CASSGGYYLSTDTQYF. The chain has TRBV10-1 and TRBJ2-3; D ambiguous. Germline CDR1 WNHNN, CDR2 SYGVQD (reference sequence). The ends were cut back, 4 bases at V and 2 bases at J, with 16 bases in the middle. This CDR3 spans 16 amino acids.

CDR3 residues: CASFQSHRDNEQFF. The CDR3 DNA is TGTGCCAGCTTCCAATCCCACCGTGATAATGAGCAGTTCTTC. The J gene is TRBJ2-1, the V gene TRBV5-6; D is unresolved. Between the trimmed V and J ends, which lost 7 bases and 7 bases, there was a span of 18 bases. Germline CDR1 is SGHDT and CDR2 is YYEEEE. The CDR3 is 14 residues long.

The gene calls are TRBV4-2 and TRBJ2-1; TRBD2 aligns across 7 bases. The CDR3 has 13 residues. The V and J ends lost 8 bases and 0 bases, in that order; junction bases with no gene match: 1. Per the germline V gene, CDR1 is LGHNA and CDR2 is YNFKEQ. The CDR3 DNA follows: TGTGCCAGCGGCGGGAGCTCCTACAATGAGCAGTTCTTC. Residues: CASGGSSYNEQFF.

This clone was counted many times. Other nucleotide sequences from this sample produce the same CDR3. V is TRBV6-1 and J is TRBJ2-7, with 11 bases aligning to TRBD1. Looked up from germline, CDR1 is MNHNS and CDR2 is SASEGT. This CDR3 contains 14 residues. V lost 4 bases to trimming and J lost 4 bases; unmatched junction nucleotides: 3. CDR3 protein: CASSGTGGPYEQYF. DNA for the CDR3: TGTGCCAGCAGTGGGACAGGGGGCCCGTACGAGCAGTACTTC.

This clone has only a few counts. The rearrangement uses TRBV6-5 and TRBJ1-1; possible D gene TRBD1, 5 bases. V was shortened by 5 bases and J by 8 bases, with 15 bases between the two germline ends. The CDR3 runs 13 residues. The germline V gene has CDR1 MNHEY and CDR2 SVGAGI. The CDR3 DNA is TGTGCCAGCAGTCCCCGACAGATGTACGAAGCTTTCTTT. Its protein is CASSPRQMYEAFF.

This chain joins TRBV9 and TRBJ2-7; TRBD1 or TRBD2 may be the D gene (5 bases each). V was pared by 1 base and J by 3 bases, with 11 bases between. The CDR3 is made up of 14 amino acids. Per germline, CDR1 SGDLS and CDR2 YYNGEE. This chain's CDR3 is CASSVWDGGYEQYF. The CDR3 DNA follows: TGTGCCAGCAGCGTATGGGACGGAGGCTACGAGCAGTACTTC. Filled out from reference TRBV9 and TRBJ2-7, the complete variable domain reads DSGVTQTPKHLITATGQRVTLRCSPRSGDLSVYWYQQSLDQGLQFLIQYYNGEERAKGNILERFSAQQFPDLHSELNLSSLELGDSALYFCASSVWDGGYEQYFGPGTRLTVT.

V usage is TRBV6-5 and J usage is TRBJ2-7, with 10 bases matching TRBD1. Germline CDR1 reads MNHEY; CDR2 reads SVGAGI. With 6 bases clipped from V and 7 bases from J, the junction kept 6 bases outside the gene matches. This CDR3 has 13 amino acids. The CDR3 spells CASRSDRGWEQYF. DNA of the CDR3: TGTGCCAGCAGGTCGGACAGGGGGTGGGAGCAGTACTTC.

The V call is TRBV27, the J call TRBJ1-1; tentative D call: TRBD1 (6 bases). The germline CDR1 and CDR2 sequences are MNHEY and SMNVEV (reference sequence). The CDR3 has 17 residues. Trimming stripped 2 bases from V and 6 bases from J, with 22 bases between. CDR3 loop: CASSLGRGSLSRAEAFF. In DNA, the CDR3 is TGTGCCAGCAGTTTAGGAAGGGGGTCCCTTTCGCGAGCTGAAGCTTTCTTT.

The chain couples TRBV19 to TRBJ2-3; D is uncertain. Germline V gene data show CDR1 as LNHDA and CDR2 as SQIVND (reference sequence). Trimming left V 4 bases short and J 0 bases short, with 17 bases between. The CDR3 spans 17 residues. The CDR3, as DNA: TGTGCCAGTAGTACACCGTTCGGGTCGGCTAGCACAGATACGCAGTATTTT. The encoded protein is CASSTPFGSASTDTQYF. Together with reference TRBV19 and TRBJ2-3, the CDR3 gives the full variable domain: DGGITQSPKYLFRKEGQNVTLSCEQNLNHDAMYWYRQDPGQGLRLIYYSQIVNDFQKGDIAEGYSVSREKKESFPLTVTSAQKNPTAFYLCASSTPFGSASTDTQYFGPGTRLTVL.

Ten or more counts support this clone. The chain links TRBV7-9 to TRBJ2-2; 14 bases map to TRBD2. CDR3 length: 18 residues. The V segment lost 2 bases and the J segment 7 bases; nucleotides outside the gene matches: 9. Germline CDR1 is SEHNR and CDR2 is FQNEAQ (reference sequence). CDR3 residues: CASSLKTSGRAVHGELFF. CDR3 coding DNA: TGTGCCAGCAGCTTAAAGACTAGCGGGAGGGCCGTCCACGGGGAGCTGTTTTTT.

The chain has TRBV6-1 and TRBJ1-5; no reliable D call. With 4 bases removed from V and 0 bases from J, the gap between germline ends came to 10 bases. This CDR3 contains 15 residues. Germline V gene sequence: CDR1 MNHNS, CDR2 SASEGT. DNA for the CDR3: TGTGCCAGCAGTGCTGAAGGTATTAGCAATCAGCCCCAGCATTTT. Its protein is CASSAEGISNQPQHF.

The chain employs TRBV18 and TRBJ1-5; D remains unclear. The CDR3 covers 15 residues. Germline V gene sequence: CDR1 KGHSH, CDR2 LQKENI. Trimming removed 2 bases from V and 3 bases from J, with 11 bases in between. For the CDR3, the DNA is TGTGCCAGCTCACCATCGGCCAGATCCAATCAGCCCCAGCATTTT. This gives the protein CASSPSARSNQPQHF.

Written as DNA, the CDR3 is TGTGCCAGTAGTCCCAGGTACGGGAGCAATCAGCCCCAGCATTTT. Translating it yields CASSPRYGSNQPQHF. The J gene is TRBJ1-5, the V gene TRBV19; no clear D. There are 15 residues in the CDR3. Trimming removed 5 bases from V and 1 base from J, with 12 bases in between. Germline CDR1 reads LNHDA; CDR2 reads SQIVND (reference sequence).

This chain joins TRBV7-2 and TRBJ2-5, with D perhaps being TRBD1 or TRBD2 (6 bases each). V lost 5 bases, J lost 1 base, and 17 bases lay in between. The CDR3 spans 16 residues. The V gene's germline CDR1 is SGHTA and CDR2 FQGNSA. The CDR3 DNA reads TGTGCCAGCAGCGCGGGGCTAGGGGGGATCCAAGAGACCCAGTACTTC. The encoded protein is CASSAGLGGIQETQYF.

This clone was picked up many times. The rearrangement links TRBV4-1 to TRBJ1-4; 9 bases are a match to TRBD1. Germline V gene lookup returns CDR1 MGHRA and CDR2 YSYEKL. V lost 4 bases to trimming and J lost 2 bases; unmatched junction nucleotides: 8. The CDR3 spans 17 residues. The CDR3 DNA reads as TGCGCCAGCAGCCGACAATCCGGGACAGGGACTAATGAAAAACTGTTTTTT. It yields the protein CASSRQSGTGTNEKLFF.

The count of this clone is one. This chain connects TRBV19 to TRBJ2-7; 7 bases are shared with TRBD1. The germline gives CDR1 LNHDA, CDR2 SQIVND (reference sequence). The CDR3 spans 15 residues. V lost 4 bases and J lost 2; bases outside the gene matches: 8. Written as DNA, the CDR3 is TGTGCCAGTAGTACTGTGAGGGACAGAACCTACGAGCAGTACTTC. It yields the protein CASSTVRDRTYEQYF.

CDR3 protein: CASSLLAHPPNTGELFF. CDR3 nucleotides: TGTGCCAGCAGCTTATTGGCTCATCCCCCGAACACCGGGGAGCTGTTTTTT. The chain employs TRBV7-2 and TRBJ2-2; D unresolved. Trimming stripped 2 bases from V and 0 bases from J, with 13 bases between. Per the germline V gene, CDR1 is SGHTA and CDR2 is FQGNSA. The CDR3 has 17 amino acids.

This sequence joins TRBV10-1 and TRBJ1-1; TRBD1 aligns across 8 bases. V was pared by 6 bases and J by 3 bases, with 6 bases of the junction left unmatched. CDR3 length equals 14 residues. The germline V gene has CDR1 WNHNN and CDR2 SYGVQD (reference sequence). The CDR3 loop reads CASSPATGDTEAFF. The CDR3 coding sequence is TGCGCCAGCAGCCCTGCGACAGGGGACACTGAAGCTTTCTTT.

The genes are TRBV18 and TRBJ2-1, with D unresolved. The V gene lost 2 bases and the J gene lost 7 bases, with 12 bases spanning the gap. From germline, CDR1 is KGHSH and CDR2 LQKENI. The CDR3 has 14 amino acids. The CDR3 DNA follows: TGTGCCAGCTCACCAAACGCTCTCCTGAATGAGCAGTTCTTC. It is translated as CASSPNALLNEQFF.

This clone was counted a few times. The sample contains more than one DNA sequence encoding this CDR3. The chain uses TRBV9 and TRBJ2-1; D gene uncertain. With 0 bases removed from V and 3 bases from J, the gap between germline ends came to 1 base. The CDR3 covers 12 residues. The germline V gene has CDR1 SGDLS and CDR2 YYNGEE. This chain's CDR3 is CASSVDYNEQFF. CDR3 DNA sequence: TGTGCCAGCAGCGTAGACTACAATGAGCAGTTCTTC.

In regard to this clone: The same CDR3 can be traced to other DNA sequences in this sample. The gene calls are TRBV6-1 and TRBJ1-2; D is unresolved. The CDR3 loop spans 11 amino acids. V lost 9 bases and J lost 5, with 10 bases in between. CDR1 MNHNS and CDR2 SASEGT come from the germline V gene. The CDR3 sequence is CASQRDYGYTF. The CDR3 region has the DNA TGTGCCAGTCAGAGGGATTATGGCTACACCTTC.

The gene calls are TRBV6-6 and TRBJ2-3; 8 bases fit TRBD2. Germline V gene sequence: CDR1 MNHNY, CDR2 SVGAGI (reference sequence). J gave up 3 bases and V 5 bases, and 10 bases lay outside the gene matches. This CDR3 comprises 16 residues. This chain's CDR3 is CASSGFGLAETDTQYF. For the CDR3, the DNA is TGTGCCAGCAGTGGATTTGGACTAGCAGAAACAGATACGCAGTATTTT.

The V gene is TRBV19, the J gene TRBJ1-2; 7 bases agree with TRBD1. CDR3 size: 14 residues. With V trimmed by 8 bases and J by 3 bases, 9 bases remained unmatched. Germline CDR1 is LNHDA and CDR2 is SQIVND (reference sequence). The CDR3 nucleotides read TGTGCCAGTCACATACAGGGGCGGTACTATGGCTACACCTTC. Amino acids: CASHIQGRYYGYTF.

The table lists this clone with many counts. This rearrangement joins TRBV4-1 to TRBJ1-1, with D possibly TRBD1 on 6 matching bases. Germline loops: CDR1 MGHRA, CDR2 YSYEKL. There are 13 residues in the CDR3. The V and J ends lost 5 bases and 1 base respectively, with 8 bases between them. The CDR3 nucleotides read TGCGCCAGCAGCGAAGGGGGGAACACTGAAGCTTTCTTT. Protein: CASSEGGNTEAFF.